One sample yielded the 26 T cell receptor beta chains listed below, sequenced in a study of cytomegalovirus exposure and HLA in healthy donors. Amplification used 60 Vbeta primers and 13 Jbeta primers. This table comes from immunoSEQ multiplex PCR, and its TCRdb copy is limited to in-frame clones, with some not included. The sample holds some 80,000 clones, about four fifths seen once. The sample comprised PBMCs. These receptors all come from a man aged 35 to 55 in good health and CMV-seronegative.

This rearrangement joins TRBV6-6 to TRBJ2-1; the match to TRBD2 covers 11 bases. Germline trimming cut 2 bases from V and 6 bases from J; bases unmatched to any gene: 0. There are 14 residues in the CDR3. Germline CDR1 is MNHNY and CDR2 is SVGAGI (reference sequence). CDR3 nucleotides: TGTGCCAGCAGTTACGGGACTAGCGGCAATGAGCAGTTCTTC. Encoded protein: CASSYGTSGNEQFF.

The rearrangement links TRBV19 to TRBJ1-2; a possible D gene is TRBD1 (5 bases). V was shortened by 5 bases and J by 8 bases, with 12 bases between the two germline ends. The CDR3 is 12 amino acids. Germline V gene sequence: CDR1 LNHDA, CDR2 SQIVND (reference sequence). The CDR3: CASSLAGSGYTF. The CDR3 DNA follows: TGTGCCAGTAGTCTAGCAGGGTCGGGCTACACCTTC.

V usage is TRBV29-1 and J usage is TRBJ2-5; 9 bases align to TRBD1. Judging by the DNA end, TRBJ2-7 fits better; the J call may be wrong. In germline, CDR1 is SQVTM, CDR2 ANQGSEA. This CDR3 comprises 15 residues. The CDR3 reads CSVKAGTGFSYEQYF. The CDR3 nucleotides read TGCAGCGTTAAGGCCGGGACAGGGTTTTCCTACGAGCAGTACTTC.

The gene calls are TRBV6-6 and TRBJ2-1, with D uncertain. The CDR3 is 16 amino acids. Trimming took 0 bases from V and 0 from J, leaving 9 bases between them. The germline CDR1 and CDR2 sequences are MNHNY and SVGAGI (reference sequence). The CDR3 loop reads CASSYSITSSYNEQFF. The DNA of the CDR3 is TGTGCCAGCAGTTACTCGATCACCAGCTCCTACAATGAGCAGTTCTTC.

The chain couples TRBV6-1 to TRBJ2-4; TRBD1 agrees at 9 bases. Germline V CDR1 and CDR2: MNHNS, SASEGT. V dropped 2 bases and J dropped 0; count of bases not matched to a gene: 5. This CDR3 has 17 amino acids. The CDR3 nucleotides are TGTGCCAGCAGTGAACTGGGACAGGGACTAGCCAAAAACATTCAGTACTTC. Residues: CASSELGQGLAKNIQYF.

The rearrangement joins TRBV11-2 to TRBJ1-2, with D maybe TRBD1 (5 bases). V lost 1 base to trimming and J lost 4 bases, with 16 bases between them. Germline V gene sequence: CDR1 SGHAT, CDR2 FQNNGV. The CDR3 has 16 residues. The CDR3 is CASSLGEGLRLYGYTF. The CDR3, as DNA: TGTGCCAGCAGCTTAGGGGAGGGACTTCGCCTCTATGGCTACACCTTC.

This chain's CDR3 is CASSLDSDGYTF. CDR3 sequence (DNA): TGTGCCAGCAGCTTGGACAGTGATGGCTACACCTTC. This chain connects TRBV5-6 to TRBJ1-2; D gene ambiguous. Between the trimmed V and J ends, which lost 0 bases and 6 bases, there was a span of 6 bases. The CDR3 contains 12 residues. Germline V gene sequence: CDR1 SGHDT, CDR2 YYEEEE.

This clone was seen just once. The V and J genes are TRBV18 and TRBJ1-1; perhaps TRBD1 as D (6 bases). The length of the CDR3 is 14 residues. Trimming took off 2 bases at V and 1 base at J, with 8 bases between the two ends. Germline-derived CDR1 and CDR2 are KGHSH and LQKENI. In nucleotides, the CDR3 is TGTGCCAGCTCACCAAGACAGGAGAACACTGAAGCTTTCTTT. It translates to CASSPRQENTEAFF.

This clone was detected once. The rearrangement uses TRBV10-3 and TRBJ2-2, with 14 positions matching TRBD2. This CDR3 spans 17 amino acids. V shed 7 bases and J 3 bases; nucleotides not matched to a gene: 7. Germline loops: CDR1 ENHRY, CDR2 SYGVKD. The DNA of the CDR3 is TGTGCCATCAATCGACTAGCGGGAGGGCCCGACACCGGGGAGCTGTTTTTT. Protein sequence: CAINRLAGGPDTGELFF.

The chain joins TRBV19 to TRBJ2-1; 9 bases are shared with TRBD1. The CDR3 covers 14 residues. The germline gives CDR1 LNHDA, CDR2 SQIVND (reference sequence). The V gene end was trimmed by 6 bases and the J gene end by 6 bases; junction bases not matched to a gene: 6. The CDR3 coding sequence is TGTGCCAGTAGCACAGGGGGCCTTGGCAATGAGCAGTTCTTC. Translating it yields CASSTGGLGNEQFF.

V is TRBV6-1 and J is TRBJ2-1; a weak D match, TRBD2 (5 bases). This CDR3 is built from 14 residues. V was clipped by 5 bases and J by 2 bases, with 10 bases between them. Germline CDR1 reads MNHNS; CDR2 reads SASEGT. CDR3 bases: TGTGCCAGCAGTCCCTTCGGGGCCTACAATGAGCAGTTCTTC. As protein: CASSPFGAYNEQFF.

The chain is built from TRBV28 and TRBJ1-5, with TRBD1 identical over 7 bases. Trimming removed 6 bases from V and 7 bases from J; junction bases left unmatched: 3. Germline lookup yields CDR1 MDHEN and CDR2 SYDVKM. CDR3 length equals 12 residues. In DNA form, the CDR3 reads TGTGCCAGCAGGGACAGGAAGCAGCCCCAGCATTTT. This sequence encodes CASRDRKQPQHF.

J is TRBJ2-2 and V is TRBV6-1; 8 bases agree with TRBD1. V lost 6 bases and J lost 7; bases outside the gene matches: 10. Germline CDR1 reads MNHNS; CDR2 reads SASEGT. The CDR3 spans 15 residues. CDR3 bases: TGTGCCAGCAGGGCACTATGGACAGGGAACGGGGAGCTGTTTTTT. Translated: CASRALWTGNGELFF.

The rearrangement uses TRBV6-5 and TRBJ2-3; D ambiguous. CDR3 length: 12 residues. From germline, CDR1 is MNHEY and CDR2 SVGAGI. V lost 6 bases and J lost 0, with 4 bases in between. CDR3 sequence: CASRESTDTQYF. CDR3 coding DNA: TGTGCCAGCAGGGAGAGCACAGATACGCAGTATTTT.

The chain links TRBV5-1 to TRBJ1-1, with 9 bases that match TRBD1. The CDR3 sequence is 15 residues long. Germline CDR1 and CDR2: SGHRS and YFSETQ. V shed 2 bases, J shed 2 bases, and the junction held 4 bases outside the gene matches. CDR3 nucleotide sequence: TGCGCCAGCAGCTTCGGAACAGGGGGCAACACTGAAGCTTTCTTT. Translated, it gives CASSFGTGGNTEAFF. Looking up the rest from reference TRBV5-1 and TRBJ1-1 gives the full variable domain: KAGVTQTPRYLIKTRGQQVTLSCSPISGHRSVSWYQQTPGQGLQFLFEYFSETQRNKGNFPGRFSGRQFSNSRSEMNVSTLELGDSALYLCASSFGTGGNTEAFFGQGTRLTVV.

The genes are TRBV7-2 and TRBJ2-5, with a possible D match to TRBD2 (6 bases). V was shortened by 2 bases and J by 2 bases, with 15 bases between the two germline ends. The CDR3 is made up of 16 amino acids. CDR1 and CDR2 (germline): SGHTA, FQGNSA. CDR3 loop: CASSLYVGGYQETQYF. Here the CDR3 DNA reads TGTGCCAGCAGCTTATATGTGGGGGGATATCAAGAGACCCAGTACTTC.

This chain links TRBV29-1 with TRBJ1-1; the D gene is possibly TRBD1 (5 bases). This CDR3 is built from 12 residues. CDR1 and CDR2 from the germline V gene are SQVTM and ANQGSEA. V was shortened by 4 bases and J by 0 bases, with 6 bases between the two germline ends. CDR3 residues: CSVGQMNTEAFF. DNA of the CDR3: TGCAGCGTTGGACAGATGAACACTGAAGCTTTCTTT.

Only a few counts were recorded for this clone. J is TRBJ1-1 and V is TRBV2; the D gene is possibly TRBD1 (5 bases). Trimming took 7 bases from V and 0 from J, leaving 12 bases between them. Germline values: CDR1 SNHLY, CDR2 FYNNEI. The CDR3 loop spans 14 amino acids. CDR3 coding DNA: TGTGCCAGCATGGTAGGCAGGGTGAACACTGAAGCTTTCTTT. This gives the protein CASMVGRVNTEAFF.

The chain employs TRBV29-1 and TRBJ2-7, with 7 bases that match TRBD1. V lost 6 bases and J lost 4; bases outside the gene matches: 9. There are 13 residues in the CDR3. In germline, CDR1 is SQVTM, CDR2 ANQGSEA. The chain's CDR3 is CSVLEDRSYEQYF. CDR3 bases: TGCAGCGTCCTAGAGGACAGGAGTTACGAGCAGTACTTC.

This clone was detected only once. The chain carries TRBV9 and TRBJ2-4; TRBD1 matches at 12 bases. The length of the CDR3 is 15 residues. The V segment lost 3 bases and the J segment 7 bases; nucleotides outside the gene matches: 5. The V gene's germline CDR1 is SGDLS and CDR2 YYNGEE. The CDR3 nucleotides read TGTGCCAGCAGCGCCGGGACAGGGGGCTTGAACATTCAGTACTTC. Translated: CASSAGTGGLNIQYF.

This rearrangement joins TRBV7-9 to TRBJ1-2, with a possible D match to TRBD1 (5 bases). The CDR3 is made up of 12 amino acids. V gave up 5 bases and J gave up 3 bases, with 7 bases separating them. Per the germline V gene, CDR1 is SEHNR and CDR2 is FQNEAQ (reference sequence). CDR3 DNA: TGTGCCAGCAGCCCAGGGTACTATGGCTACACCTTC. Translating gives CASSPGYYGYTF.

This rearrangement joins TRBV4-2 to TRBJ2-5, with 10 bases fitting TRBD2. V lost 4 bases and J lost 0; bases outside the gene matches: 5. CDR3 length: 16 amino acids. The germline V gene has CDR1 LGHNA and CDR2 YNFKEQ. The CDR3 coding sequence is TGTGCCAGCAGCCTCGGGACTAGCGACAACCAAGAGACCCAGTACTTC. Protein product: CASSLGTSDNQETQYF.

The chain recombines TRBV4-1 with TRBJ2-7, with D possibly being TRBD2 (5 bases). The CDR3 loop spans 17 amino acids. CDR1 and CDR2 (germline): MGHRA, YSYEKL. The V end lost 1 base, the J end lost 0 bases, and 16 bases lay between the germline ends. This chain's CDR3 is CASSQGEWAANSYEQYF. The CDR3 DNA sequence: TGCGCCAGCAGCCAAGGGGAGTGGGCGGCGAACTCCTACGAGCAGTACTTC.

This clone has just one count. This sequence joins TRBV19 and TRBJ2-7, with a possible D match to TRBD1 (5 bases). The CDR3 contains 16 residues. V lost 1 base and J lost 0, with 13 bases in between. Germline assignment: CDR1 LNHDA and CDR2 SQIVND (reference sequence). DNA for the CDR3: TGTGCCAGTAGTATAGGGCAGGGAAGCTACTCCTACGAGCAGTACTTC. Its translation is CASSIGQGSYSYEQYF.

The V gene is TRBV28, the J gene TRBJ1-1, with TRBD1 as a possible D gene (5 bases). V was pared by 2 bases and J by 1 base, with 11 bases between. The CDR3 consists of 15 residues. CDR1 and CDR2 (germline): MDHEN, SYDVKM. The CDR3 spells CASSLQGLTNTEAFF. CDR3 DNA sequence: TGTGCCAGCAGTTTACAGGGCCTGACGAACACTGAAGCTTTCTTT. The variable domain in full, completed from reference TRBV28 and TRBJ1-1, reads DVKVTQSSRYLVKRTGEKVFLECVQDMDHENMFWYRQDPGLGLRLIYFSYDVKMKEKGDIPEGYSVSREKKERFSLILESASTNQTSMYLCASSLQGLTNTEAFFGQGTRLTVV.

The chain couples TRBV6-6 to TRBJ1-5; D perhaps matches TRBD1 (6 bases). The CDR3 spans 15 residues. CDR1 is MNHNY, CDR2 SVGAGI, per germline (reference sequence). Trimming removed 2 bases from V and 7 bases from J, with 15 bases in between. CDR3 protein: CASSYTTGRRQPQHF. Here the CDR3 DNA reads TGTGCCAGCAGTTACACCACAGGGCGGCGGCAGCCCCAGCATTTT.